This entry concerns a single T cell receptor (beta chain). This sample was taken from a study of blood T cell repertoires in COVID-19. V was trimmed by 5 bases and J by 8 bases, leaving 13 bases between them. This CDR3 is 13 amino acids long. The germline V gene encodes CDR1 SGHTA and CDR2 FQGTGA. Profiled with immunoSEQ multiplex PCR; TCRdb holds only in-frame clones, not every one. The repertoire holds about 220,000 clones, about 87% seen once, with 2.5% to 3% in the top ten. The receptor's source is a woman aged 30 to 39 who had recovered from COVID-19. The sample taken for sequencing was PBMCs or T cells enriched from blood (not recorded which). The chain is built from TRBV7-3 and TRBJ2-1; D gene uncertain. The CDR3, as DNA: TGTGCCAGCAGCGTACGAGGAGAAGATGAGCAGTTCTTC. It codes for CASSVRGEDEQFF. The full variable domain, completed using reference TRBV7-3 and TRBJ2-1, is GAGVSQTPSNKVTEKGKYVELRCDPISGHTALYWYRQSLGQGPEFLIYFQGTGAADDSGLPNDRFFAVRPEGSVSTLKIQRTERGDSAVYLCASSVRGEDEQFFGPGTRLTVL.